Following are 4 T cell receptor beta chains from one sample sequenced in a study of shared clonotypes between healthy human individuals. Method: immunoSEQ multiplex PCR; TCRdb's copy keeps in-frame clones and lacks some. The repertoire holds 2 million to 2.5 million clones, with approximately 95% as singletons. The sequencing input was naive CD4+ T cells from PBMCs. Subset of the sample: CD45RA+ positively selected. These receptors originate from a man between 18 and 29 years old in good health. Some clones in this sample may be carry-over from other donors' samples.

The chain recombines TRBV5-4 with TRBJ1-2; 7 nucleotides align to TRBD1. Germline trimming cut 4 bases from V and 8 bases from J; bases unmatched to any gene: 11. The CDR3 has 14 amino acids. The germline V gene has CDR1 SGHNT and CDR2 YYREEE (reference sequence). For the CDR3, the DNA is TGTGCCAGCAGCCCGACAGGGATGAAGGGAGGCTACACCTTC. Its translation is CASSPTGMKGGYTF.

The chain recombines TRBV5-1 with TRBJ2-7; weak D call: TRBD2 (5 bases). The germline V gene encodes CDR1 SGHRS and CDR2 YFSETQ. The CDR3 loop spans 18 amino acids. Trimming left V 0 bases short and J 1 base short, with 20 bases between. The CDR3 DNA reads as TGCGCCAGCAGCTTGGTTGAGGGTTCCAGGAAGGAATCCTACGAGCAGTACTTC. Protein sequence: CASSLVEGSRKESYEQYF.

This chain joins TRBV5-4 and TRBJ2-5; tentative D call: TRBD1 (6 bases). This CDR3 comprises 13 residues. Germline loops: CDR1 SGHNT, CDR2 YYREEE (reference sequence). The V end was cut by 9 bases, the J end by 2 bases, with 14 bases between. The CDR3 reads CAMHRDRQETQYF. Written as DNA, the CDR3 is TGTGCCATGCACAGGGACCGGCAAGAGACCCAGTACTTC. Combining the CDR3 with reference TRBV5-4 and TRBJ2-5 gives the whole variable domain ETGVTQSPTHLIKTRGQQVTLRCSSQSGHNTVSWYQQALGQGPQFIFQYYREEENGRGNFPPRFSGLQFPNYSSELNVNALELDDSALYLCAMHRDRQETQYFGPGTRLLVL.

This clone was recorded once. The sample holds other DNA sequences that translate to the same CDR3. This sequence joins TRBV18 and TRBJ2-1; the D gene is possibly TRBD2 (6 bases). Germline CDR1 KGHSH, CDR2 LQKENI. Trimming left V 2 bases short and J 5 bases short, with 10 bases between. The CDR3 is 14 amino acids. The CDR3 protein is CASSPTSGDNEQFF. CDR3 sequence (DNA): TGTGCCAGCTCACCAACTTCGGGAGACAATGAGCAGTTCTTC.